One and the same sample provided the 3 T cell receptor beta chains below, sequenced in a study of cytomegalovirus exposure and HLA in healthy donors. Primers included in the PCR were 60 Vbeta and 13 Jbeta primers. The method was immunoSEQ multiplex PCR; TCRdb's version includes in-frame clones alone and lacks a portion of them. The sample includes roughly 56,000 clones, about 81% of them seen just once. The material sequenced was PBMCs. Receptors were obtained from a boy aged 5-17 years in good health and CMV-seropositive.

This chain connects TRBV9 to TRBJ2-3, with TRBD1 matching over 9 bases. J lost 3 bases, V lost 3 bases, and 5 bases had no gene match. Germline V gives CDR1 SGDLS, CDR2 YYNGEE. The CDR3 is made up of 15 amino acids. The CDR3 region has the DNA TGTGCCAGCAGCGAACAGGGGGCTGGGACAGATACGCAGTATTTT. Translating it yields CASSEQGAGTDTQYF.

V and J are TRBV11-2 and TRBJ2-2, with 9 bases that match TRBD1. The trim removed 7 bases at V and 1 base at J, leaving 10 bases unmatched. Per germline, CDR1 SGHAT and CDR2 FQNNGV. This CDR3 comprises 17 residues. The CDR3 DNA reads TGTGCCAGCACCAGGGACAGGGAAAACCGGAACACCGGGGAGCTGTTTTTT. Amino acid sequence: CASTRDRENRNTGELFF.

The V call is TRBV10-1, the J call TRBJ2-1, with 7 bases fitting TRBD1. Germline-derived CDR1 and CDR2 are WNHNN and SYGVQD (reference sequence). The CDR3 is 15 residues long. The J segment lost 0 bases and the V segment lost 6 bases, leaving 5 bases of the junction unmatched. Here the CDR3 reads CASSRQGSSYNEQFF. The CDR3 DNA reads as TGCGCCAGCAGCCGACAGGGAAGCTCCTACAATGAGCAGTTCTTC.